These T cell receptor beta chains were read from a single sample in a study of shared clonotypes between healthy human individuals. TCRdb keeps only in-frame clones here, not all; method: immunoSEQ multiplex PCR. This table holds hundreds of thousands of clones, about four fifths found once. The sample consisted of PBMCs. These receptors originate from a woman in her thirties or forties in good health. Some clones in this sample may be carry-over from other donors' samples. CDR3s include the opening cysteine and the closing phenylalanine or tryptophan. The order of the fields is CDR3 length, D gene, clone size, V gene, J gene, CDR3 protein, CDR3 DNA. D genes are given only for firm matches. Part of the rows lack a size; the others show once, few, many or a class for expanded clones.

CDR3 length: 15
D gene: TRBD2
clone size: once
V gene: TRBV6-4
J gene: TRBJ2-2
CDR3 protein: CASRGSGRETGELFF
CDR3 DNA: TGTGCCAGCAGGGGGAGCGGGAGGGAGACCGGGGAGCTGTTTTTT

CDR3 length: 11
D gene: NA
clone size: NA
V gene: TRBV11-2
J gene: TRBJ2-7
CDR3 protein: CASSLRYEQYF
CDR3 DNA: TGTGCCAGCAGCCTCAGATACGAGCAGTACTTC

CDR3 length: 18
D gene: NA
clone size: NA
V gene: TRBV10-2
J gene: TRBJ2-1
CDR3 protein: CASSDPADPRKSSNEQFF
CDR3 DNA: TGCGCCAGCAGTGATCCGGCGGACCCCCGAAAAAGTTCCAATGAGCAGTTCTTC

CDR3 length: 16
D gene: NA
clone size: few
V gene: TRBV7-9
J gene: TRBJ1-2
CDR3 protein: CASSLVRGAPDYGYTF
CDR3 DNA: TGTGCCAGCAGCTTGGTCCGGGGGGCGCCGGACTATGGCTACACCTTC

CDR3 length: 17
D gene: TRBD1
clone size: many
V gene: TRBV7-9
J gene: TRBJ2-2
CDR3 protein: CASSSEPGQENTGELFF
CDR3 DNA: TGTGCCAGCAGCTCCGAACCGGGACAGGAGAACACCGGGGAGCTGTTTTTT

CDR3 length: 16
D gene: NA
clone size: few
V gene: TRBV10-2
J gene: TRBJ1-1
CDR3 protein: CASSEVGGGRATEAFF
CDR3 DNA: TGCGCCAGCAGTGAGGTGGGCGGTGGCAGGGCCACTGAAGCTTTCTTT

CDR3 length: 16
D gene: NA
clone size: once
V gene: TRBV7-3
J gene: TRBJ2-3
CDR3 protein: CASSSSLGILGDTQYF
CDR3 DNA: TGTGCCAGCAGCTCATCCCTCGGGATTTTAGGAGATACGCAGTATTTT

CDR3 length: 13
D gene: NA
clone size: NA
V gene: TRBV7-5
J gene: TRBJ1-2
CDR3 protein: CVRSLAGGYGYTF
CDR3 DNA: TGTGTCAGAAGCTTAGCGGGGGGTTATGGCTACACCTTC

CDR3 length: 14
D gene: NA
clone size: NA
V gene: TRBV19
J gene: TRBJ2-7
CDR3 protein: CASGGGRFSDEQYF
CDR3 DNA: TGTGCCAGTGGGGGTGGGAGGTTTTCGGACGAGCAGTACTTC

CDR3 length: 15
D gene: NA
clone size: NA
V gene: TRBV6-6
J gene: TRBJ1-2
CDR3 protein: CASSYSMGTGESYTF
CDR3 DNA: TGTGCCAGCAGTTACTCGATGGGTACAGGAGAGAGCTACACCTTC

CDR3 length: 15
D gene: TRBD2
clone size: NA
V gene: TRBV11-2
J gene: TRBJ2-7
CDR3 protein: CASSHGLADSYEQYF
CDR3 DNA: TGTGCCAGCAGCCACGGACTAGCGGACTCCTACGAGCAGTACTTC

CDR3 length: 18
D gene: TRBD1
clone size: NA
V gene: TRBV27
J gene: TRBJ1-4
CDR3 protein: CASSFRQGASATNEKLFF
CDR3 DNA: TGTGCCAGCAGTTTCCGACAGGGGGCCTCTGCAACTAATGAAAAACTGTTTTTT

CDR3 length: 13
D gene: NA
clone size: few
V gene: TRBV2
J gene: TRBJ2-1
CDR3 protein: CASGPSSYNEQFF
CDR3 DNA: TGTGCCAGCGGGCCGAGCTCCTACAATGAGCAGTTCTTC

CDR3 length: 14
D gene: TRBD1
clone size: NA
V gene: TRBV11-2
J gene: TRBJ2-5
CDR3 protein: CASSPRTGGETQYF
CDR3 DNA: TGTGCCAGCAGCCCACGGACAGGGGGAGAGACCCAGTACTTC

CDR3 length: 15
D gene: NA
clone size: NA
V gene: TRBV7-6
J gene: TRBJ2-5
CDR3 protein: CASSPLAEIQETQYF
CDR3 DNA: TGTGCTAGCAGCCCACTGGCGGAAATCCAAGAGACCCAGTACTTC

CDR3 length: 17
D gene: TRBD1
clone size: NA
V gene: TRBV18
J gene: TRBJ1-2
CDR3 protein: CASSPVDRDRGTYGYTF
CDR3 DNA: TGTGCCAGCTCACCAGTCGACCGGGACAGGGGGACGTATGGCTACACCTTC

CDR3 length: 16
D gene: TRBD2
clone size: once
V gene: TRBV4-2
J gene: TRBJ2-3
CDR3 protein: CASSQDGAGGGDTQYF
CDR3 DNA: TGTGCCAGCAGCCAAGATGGGGCGGGAGGCGGAGATACGCAGTATTTT

CDR3 length: 15
D gene: NA
clone size: NA
V gene: TRBV5-6
J gene: TRBJ1-2
CDR3 protein: CASTPGPTSSYGYTF
CDR3 DNA: TGTGCCAGCACCCCTGGGCCCACATCGTCCTATGGCTACACCTTC

CDR3 length: 16
D gene: TRBD1
clone size: NA
V gene: TRBV6-6
J gene: TRBJ2-3
CDR3 protein: CASSHGTGGSIDTQYF
CDR3 DNA: TGTGCCAGCAGTCATGGGACAGGGGGGAGTATAGATACGCAGTATTTT

CDR3 length: 14
D gene: NA
clone size: NA
V gene: TRBV2
J gene: TRBJ1-3
CDR3 protein: CASSEGFSGNTIYF
CDR3 DNA: TGTGCCAGCAGTGAAGGGTTCTCTGGAAACACCATATATTTT

CDR3 length: 14
D gene: TRBD1
clone size: NA
V gene: TRBV10-2
J gene: TRBJ1-1
CDR3 protein: CASRRGQMNTEAFF
CDR3 DNA: TGCGCCAGCAGGCGGGGACAGATGAACACTGAAGCTTTCTTT

CDR3 length: 13
D gene: NA
clone size: many
V gene: TRBV7-3
J gene: TRBJ1-2
CDR3 protein: CASSPTREGGYTF
CDR3 DNA: TGTGCCAGCAGCCCGACAAGGGAGGGTGGCTACACCTTC

CDR3 length: 17
D gene: NA
clone size: NA
V gene: TRBV28
J gene: TRBJ2-5
CDR3 protein: CASSLGQGLARKETQYF
CDR3 DNA: TGTGCCAGCAGTTTGGGACAGGGACTAGCCCGCAAAGAGACCCAGTACTTC

CDR3 length: 12
D gene: NA
clone size: NA
V gene: TRBV27
J gene: TRBJ2-7
CDR3 protein: CASRIDRYEQYF
CDR3 DNA: TGTGCCAGCAGGATTGACAGGTACGAGCAGTACTTC

CDR3 length: 12
D gene: NA
clone size: once
V gene: TRBV27
J gene: TRBJ2-7
CDR3 protein: CASSPPPYEQYF
CDR3 DNA: TGTGCCAGCAGTCCGCCCCCGTACGAGCAGTACTTC

CDR3 length: 13
D gene: NA
clone size: many
V gene: TRBV7-9
J gene: TRBJ1-2
CDR3 protein: CASSLGRTYGYTF
CDR3 DNA: TGTGCCAGCAGCTTAGGACGGACCTATGGCTACACCTTC

CDR3 length: 17
D gene: NA
clone size: NA
V gene: TRBV5-8
J gene: TRBJ2-2
CDR3 protein: CASSLSLTGLNTGELFF
CDR3 DNA: TGTGCCAGCAGCTTAAGTTTAACGGGTTTGAACACCGGGGAGCTGTTTTTT

CDR3 length: 13
D gene: NA
clone size: medium-sized
V gene: TRBV11-2
J gene: TRBJ2-7
CDR3 protein: CASSLGDGYEQYF
CDR3 DNA: TGTGCCAGCAGCTTAGGTGATGGCTACGAGCAGTACTTC

CDR3 length: 16
D gene: TRBD2
clone size: NA
V gene: TRBV5-6
J gene: TRBJ2-1
CDR3 protein: CASSLARTSVYNEQFF
CDR3 DNA: TGTGCCAGCAGCTTGGCCCGGACTAGCGTCTACAATGAGCAGTTCTTC

CDR3 length: 14
D gene: NA
clone size: NA
V gene: TRBV19
J gene: TRBJ1-2
CDR3 protein: CASSIRGLVDGYTF
CDR3 DNA: TGTGCCAGTAGTATCCGAGGGTTGGTCGATGGCTACACCTTC

CDR3 length: 14
D gene: NA
clone size: NA
V gene: TRBV6-6
J gene: TRBJ1-1
CDR3 protein: CASSYFDRSTEAFF
CDR3 DNA: TGTGCCAGCAGTTACTTCGACAGGAGCACTGAAGCTTTCTTT

CDR3 length: 15
D gene: NA
clone size: NA
V gene: TRBV16
J gene: TRBJ1-1
CDR3 protein: CASSYLIQRNTEAFF
CDR3 DNA: TGTGCCAGCAGCTACTTAATACAGCGGAACACTGAAGCTTTCTTT

CDR3 length: 19
D gene: TRBD2
clone size: few
V gene: TRBV9
J gene: TRBJ2-1
CDR3 protein: CASSARGLAGGRSYNEQFF
CDR3 DNA: TGTGCCAGCAGCGCCCGGGGACTAGCGGGAGGGAGGTCCTACAATGAGCAGTTCTTC

CDR3 length: 15
D gene: TRBD1
clone size: NA
V gene: TRBV5-1
J gene: TRBJ1-3
CDR3 protein: CASSLGTGVGNTIYF
CDR3 DNA: TGCGCCAGCAGCTTAGGGACAGGGGTTGGAAACACCATATATTTT

CDR3 length: 12
D gene: NA
clone size: NA
V gene: TRBV10-1
J gene: TRBJ2-7
CDR3 protein: CASSDSSYEQYF
CDR3 DNA: TGCGCCAGCAGTGACAGCTCCTACGAGCAGTACTTC

CDR3 length: 16
D gene: TRBD2
clone size: NA
V gene: TRBV15
J gene: TRBJ2-2
CDR3 protein: CATHEPGLAPVEELFF
CDR3 DNA: TGTGCCACCCATGAGCCGGGACTAGCGCCTGTCGAGGAGCTGTTTTTT

CDR3 length: 16
D gene: NA
clone size: NA
V gene: TRBV7-2
J gene: TRBJ2-2
CDR3 protein: CASSLETPVPAGELFF
CDR3 DNA: TGTGCCAGCAGCTTAGAGACCCCCGTACCGGCCGGGGAGCTGTTTTTT

CDR3 length: 14
D gene: NA
clone size: NA
V gene: TRBV11-2
J gene: TRBJ2-1
CDR3 protein: CASTGGTLADEQFF
CDR3 DNA: TGTGCCAGCACCGGAGGGACTCTAGCTGATGAGCAGTTCTTC

CDR3 length: 14
D gene: NA
clone size: many
V gene: TRBV5-1
J gene: TRBJ2-3
CDR3 protein: CASSREYSTDTQYF
CDR3 DNA: TGCGCCAGCAGCCGGGAGTACTCCACAGATACGCAGTATTTT

CDR3 length: 16
D gene: TRBD2
clone size: NA
V gene: TRBV19
J gene: TRBJ2-3
CDR3 protein: CASSPELAGGTDTQYF
CDR3 DNA: TGTGCCAGTAGTCCCGAACTAGCGGGAGGGACAGATACGCAGTATTTT

CDR3 length: 13
D gene: TRBD1
clone size: NA
V gene: TRBV28
J gene: TRBJ1-3
CDR3 protein: CASSPPDRGTIYF
CDR3 DNA: TGTGCCAGCAGTCCGCCGGACAGGGGCACCATATATTTT

CDR3 length: 13
D gene: TRBD2
clone size: NA
V gene: TRBV7-2
J gene: TRBJ2-1
CDR3 protein: CASSLVRGGTSLF
CDR3 DNA: TGTGCCAGCAGCTTAGTCAGGGGGGGGACTAGCCTCTTC

CDR3 length: 13
D gene: NA
clone size: few
V gene: TRBV7-6
J gene: TRBJ1-1
CDR3 protein: CASSQALNTEAFF
CDR3 DNA: TGTGCCAGCAGCCAAGCCCTGAACACTGAAGCTTTCTTT

CDR3 length: 14
D gene: TRBD1
clone size: NA
V gene: TRBV5-1
J gene: TRBJ1-5
CDR3 protein: CASSPVAGGQPQHF
CDR3 DNA: TGCGCCAGCAGCCCCGTGGCAGGGGGTCAGCCCCAGCATTTT

CDR3 length: 14
D gene: TRBD1
clone size: NA
V gene: TRBV5-4
J gene: TRBJ2-5
CDR3 protein: CASRRTGPQETQYF
CDR3 DNA: TGTGCCAGCAGGCGGACAGGGCCGCAAGAGACCCAGTACTTC

CDR3 length: 13
D gene: NA
clone size: NA
V gene: TRBV4-3
J gene: TRBJ2-7
CDR3 protein: CASSLSRGYEQYF
CDR3 DNA: TGCGCCAGCAGCCTGTCTCGGGGGTACGAGCAGTACTTC

CDR3 length: 14
D gene: TRBD2
clone size: NA
V gene: TRBV6-4
J gene: TRBJ2-1
CDR3 protein: CASGTSGNYNEQFF
CDR3 DNA: TGTGCCAGCGGAACTAGCGGGAACTACAATGAGCAGTTCTTC

CDR3 length: 12
D gene: NA
clone size: NA
V gene: TRBV11-1
J gene: TRBJ2-7
CDR3 protein: CASTSPPREQYF
CDR3 DNA: TGTGCCAGCACTTCCCCCCCCCGCGAGCAGTACTTC

CDR3 length: 16
D gene: TRBD2
clone size: NA
V gene: TRBV25-1
J gene: TRBJ2-3
CDR3 protein: CASSEFLAASTDTQYF
CDR3 DNA: TGTGCCAGCAGTGAATTCCTAGCGGCTAGCACAGATACGCAGTATTTT

CDR3 length: 17
D gene: TRBD2
clone size: many
V gene: TRBV10-3
J gene: TRBJ2-3
CDR3 protein: CAISDGLAGASTDTQYF
CDR3 DNA: TGTGCCATCAGTGACGGTTTAGCGGGTGCTAGCACAGATACGCAGTATTTT

CDR3 length: 14
D gene: NA
clone size: NA
V gene: TRBV4-2
J gene: TRBJ2-1
CDR3 protein: CASSQAGTYNEQFF
CDR3 DNA: TGTGCCAGCAGCCAAGCGGGAACCTACAATGAGCAGTTCTTC

CDR3 length: 13
D gene: TRBD1
clone size: few
V gene: TRBV28
J gene: TRBJ1-2
CDR3 protein: CASMGQGDLGYTF
CDR3 DNA: TGTGCCAGCATGGGCCAGGGGGATCTTGGCTACACCTTC

CDR3 length: 14
D gene: NA
clone size: NA
V gene: TRBV18
J gene: TRBJ1-2
CDR3 protein: CASSPPAGDYGYTF
CDR3 DNA: TGTGCCAGCTCACCACCGGCAGGGGACTATGGCTACACCTTC

CDR3 length: 15
D gene: TRBD1
clone size: NA
V gene: TRBV4-2
J gene: TRBJ2-4
CDR3 protein: CASSPVSTGEDIQYF
CDR3 DNA: TGTGCCAGCAGCCCGGTGAGTACAGGGGAAGACATTCAGTACTTC

CDR3 length: 14
D gene: TRBD2
clone size: NA
V gene: TRBV9
J gene: TRBJ2-7
CDR3 protein: CASSRTSGSYEQYF
CDR3 DNA: TGTGCCAGCAGTCGGACTAGCGGGAGCTACGAGCAGTACTTC

CDR3 length: 14
D gene: TRBD2
clone size: NA
V gene: TRBV29-1
J gene: TRBJ2-7
CDR3 protein: CSVGLGAGVYEQYF
CDR3 DNA: TGCAGCGTTGGGCTTGGCGCGGGGGTCTACGAGCAGTACTTC

CDR3 length: 13
D gene: NA
clone size: NA
V gene: TRBV11-2
J gene: TRBJ2-3
CDR3 protein: CASHLVSTDTQYF
CDR3 DNA: TGTGCCAGCCACTTAGTTAGCACAGATACGCAGTATTTT

CDR3 length: 16
D gene: NA
clone size: NA
V gene: TRBV15
J gene: TRBJ2-3
CDR3 protein: CATSRDAGRGADTQYF
CDR3 DNA: TGTGCCACCAGCAGAGATGCGGGAAGGGGGGCAGATACGCAGTATTTT